This TCR beta chain was profiled in a study of cytomegalovirus exposure and HLA in healthy donors. Study findings and constraints: Association of 17,000 or so TCR beta sequences with HLA alleles was found at 0.05 false discovery rate in a later analysis. Immune exposure was documented only through CMV serostatus.

With respect to this clone: Its cognate antigen is unknown.

A multiplex PCR was run with 60 Vbeta primers and 13 Jbeta primers. Clones were sequenced by immunoSEQ multiplex PCR, and TCRdb holds only the in-frame ones, with some missing. The table has more than 75,000 clones, more than 70% seen once. The sequence was obtained from a middle-aged woman in good health and CMV-seronegative. The sample consisted of PBMCs.

The CDR3 here is CATTYRRDTEAFF. Here the CDR3 DNA reads TGTGCCACCACCTACCGGAGGGACACTGAAGCTTTCTTT. The chain combines TRBV28 with TRBJ1-1; D is uncertain. The CDR3 runs 13 residues. Per the germline V gene, CDR1 is MDHEN and CDR2 is SYDVKM. V lost 10 bases, J lost 3 bases, and 15 bases lay in between.